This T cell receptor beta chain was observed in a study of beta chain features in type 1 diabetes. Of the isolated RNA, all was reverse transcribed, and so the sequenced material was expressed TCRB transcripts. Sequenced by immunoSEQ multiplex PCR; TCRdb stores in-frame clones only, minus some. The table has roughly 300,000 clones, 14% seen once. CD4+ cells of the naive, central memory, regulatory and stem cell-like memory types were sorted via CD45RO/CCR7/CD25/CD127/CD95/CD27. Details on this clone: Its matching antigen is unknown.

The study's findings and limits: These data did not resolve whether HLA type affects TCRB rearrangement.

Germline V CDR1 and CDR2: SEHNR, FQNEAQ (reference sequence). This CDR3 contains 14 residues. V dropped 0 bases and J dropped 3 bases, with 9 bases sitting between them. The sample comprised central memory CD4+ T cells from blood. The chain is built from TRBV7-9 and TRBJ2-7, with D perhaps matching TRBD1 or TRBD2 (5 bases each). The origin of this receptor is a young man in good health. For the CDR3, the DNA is TGTGCCAGCAGCTTAGCTGGGGGTGTCTACGAGCAGTACTTC. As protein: CASSLAGGVYEQYF. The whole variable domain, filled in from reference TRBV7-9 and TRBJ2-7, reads DTGVSQNPRHKITKRGQNVTFRCDPISEHNRLYWYRQTLGQGPEFLTYFQNEAQLEKSRLLSDRFSAERPKGSFSTLEIQRTEQGDSAMYLCASSLAGGVYEQYFGPGTRLTVT.